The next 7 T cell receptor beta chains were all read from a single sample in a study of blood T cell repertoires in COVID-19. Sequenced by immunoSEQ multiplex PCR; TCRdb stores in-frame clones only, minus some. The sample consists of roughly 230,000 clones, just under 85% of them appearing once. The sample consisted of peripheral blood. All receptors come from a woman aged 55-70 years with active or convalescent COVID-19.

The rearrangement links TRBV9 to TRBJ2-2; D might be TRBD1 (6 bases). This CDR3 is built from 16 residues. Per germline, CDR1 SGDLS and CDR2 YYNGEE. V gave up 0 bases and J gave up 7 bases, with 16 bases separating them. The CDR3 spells CASSVGGQVSGGELFF. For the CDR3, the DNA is TGTGCCAGCAGCGTAGGGGGACAAGTGAGTGGCGGGGAGCTGTTTTTT.

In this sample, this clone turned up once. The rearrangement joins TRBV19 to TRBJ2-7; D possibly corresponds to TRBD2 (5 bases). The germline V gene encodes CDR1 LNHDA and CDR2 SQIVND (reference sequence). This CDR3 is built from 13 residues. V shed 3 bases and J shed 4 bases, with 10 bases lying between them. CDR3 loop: CASSIGRGYEQYV. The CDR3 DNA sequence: TGTGCCAGTAGTATTGGTCGGGGATACGAGCAGTACGTC.

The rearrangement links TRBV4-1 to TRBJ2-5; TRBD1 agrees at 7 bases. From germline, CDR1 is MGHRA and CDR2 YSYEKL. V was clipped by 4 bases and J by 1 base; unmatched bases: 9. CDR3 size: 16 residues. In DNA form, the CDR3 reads TGCGCCAGCAGCCCCAGTGGTGGACAGGTCCAAGAGACCCAGTACTTC. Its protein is CASSPSGGQVQETQYF.

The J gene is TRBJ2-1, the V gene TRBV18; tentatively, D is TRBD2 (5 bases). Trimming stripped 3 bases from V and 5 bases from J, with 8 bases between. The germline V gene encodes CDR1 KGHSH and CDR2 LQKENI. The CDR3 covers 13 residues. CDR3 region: CASSPTRDNEQFF. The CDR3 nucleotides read TGTGCCAGCTCACCCACTAGAGACAATGAGCAGTTCTTC. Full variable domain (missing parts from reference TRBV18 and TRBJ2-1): NAGVMQNPRHLVRRRGQEARLRCSPMKGHSHVYWYRQLPEEGLKFMVYLQKENIIDESGMPKERFSAEFPKEGPSILRIQQVVRGDSAAYFCASSPTRDNEQFFGPGTRLTVL.

The CDR3 region is CASSGRTGRQETQYF. The CDR3 DNA follows: TGTGCCAGCAGTGGACGGACAGGGCGGCAAGAGACCCAGTACTTC. V usage is TRBV2 and J usage is TRBJ2-5; TRBD1 matches 8 bases. With 4 bases clipped from V and 2 bases from J, the junction kept 6 bases outside the gene matches. There are 15 residues in the CDR3. Germline-derived CDR1 and CDR2 are SNHLY and FYNNEI.

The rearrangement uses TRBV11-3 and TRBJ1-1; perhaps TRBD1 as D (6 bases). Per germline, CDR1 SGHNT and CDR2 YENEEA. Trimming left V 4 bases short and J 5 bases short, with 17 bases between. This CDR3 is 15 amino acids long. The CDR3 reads CASSSPHKGGTEAFF. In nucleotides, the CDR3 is TGTGCCAGCAGCTCCCCTCATAAAGGGGGTACTGAAGCTTTCTTT.

This CDR3 reads CASSLGGGELFF. CDR3 sequence (DNA): TGCGCCAGCAGCTTGGGCGGCGGGGAGCTGTTTTTT. V is TRBV5-1 and J is TRBJ2-2; D gene unclear. The V gene's germline CDR1 is SGHRS and CDR2 YFSETQ. The V end was cut by 0 bases, the J end by 7 bases, with 4 bases between. The CDR3 spans 12 residues.